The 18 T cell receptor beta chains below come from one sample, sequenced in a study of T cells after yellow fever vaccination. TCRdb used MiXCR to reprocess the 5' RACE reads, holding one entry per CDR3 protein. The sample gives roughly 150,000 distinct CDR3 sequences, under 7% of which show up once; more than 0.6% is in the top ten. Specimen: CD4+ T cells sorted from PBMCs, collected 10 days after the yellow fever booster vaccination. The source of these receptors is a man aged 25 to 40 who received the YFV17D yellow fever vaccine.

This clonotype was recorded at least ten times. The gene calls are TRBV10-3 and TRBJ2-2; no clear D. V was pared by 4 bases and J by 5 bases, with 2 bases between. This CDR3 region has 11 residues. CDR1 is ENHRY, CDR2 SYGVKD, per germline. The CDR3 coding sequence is TGTGCCATCAGTGGGACCGGGGAGCTGTTTTTT. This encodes CAISGTGELFF.

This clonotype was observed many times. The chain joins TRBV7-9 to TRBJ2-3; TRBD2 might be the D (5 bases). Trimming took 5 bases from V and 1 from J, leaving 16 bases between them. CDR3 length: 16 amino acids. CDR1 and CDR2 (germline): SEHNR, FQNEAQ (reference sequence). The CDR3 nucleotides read TGTGCCAGCAGCCCAACCGGGGTCACACGCACAGATACGCAGTATTTT. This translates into CASSPTGVTRTDTQYF.

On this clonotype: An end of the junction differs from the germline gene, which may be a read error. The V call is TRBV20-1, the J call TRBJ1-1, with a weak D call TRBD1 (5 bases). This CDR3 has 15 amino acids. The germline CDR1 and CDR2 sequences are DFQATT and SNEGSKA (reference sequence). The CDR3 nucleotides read TGCTGTGCGAGTCAGGCTCGGGGCTTGAACACTGAAGCTTTCTTT. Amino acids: CCASQARGLNTEAFF.

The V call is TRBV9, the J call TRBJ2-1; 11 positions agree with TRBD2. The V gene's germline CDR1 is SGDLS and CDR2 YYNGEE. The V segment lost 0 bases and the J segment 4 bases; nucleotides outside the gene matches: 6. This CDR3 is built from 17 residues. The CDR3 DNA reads TGTGCCAGCAGCGTAGATAGTCTAGCGGGAGGATACAATGAGCAGTTCTTC. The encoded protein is CASSVDSLAGGYNEQFF.

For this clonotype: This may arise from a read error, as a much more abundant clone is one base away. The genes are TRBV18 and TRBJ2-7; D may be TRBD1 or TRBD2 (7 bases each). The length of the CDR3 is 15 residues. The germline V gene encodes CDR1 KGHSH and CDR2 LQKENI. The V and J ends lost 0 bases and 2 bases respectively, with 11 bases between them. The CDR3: CASSPPSGGAYEQYF. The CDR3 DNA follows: TGTGCCAGCTCACCACCATCAGGGGGGGCCTACGAGCAGTACTTC. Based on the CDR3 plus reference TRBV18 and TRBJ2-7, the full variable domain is NAGVMQNPRHLVRRRGQEARLRCSPMKGHSHVYWYRQLPEEGLKFMVYLQKENIIDESGMPKERFSAEFPKEGPSILRIQQVVRGDSAAYFCASSPPSGGAYEQYFGPGTRLTVT.

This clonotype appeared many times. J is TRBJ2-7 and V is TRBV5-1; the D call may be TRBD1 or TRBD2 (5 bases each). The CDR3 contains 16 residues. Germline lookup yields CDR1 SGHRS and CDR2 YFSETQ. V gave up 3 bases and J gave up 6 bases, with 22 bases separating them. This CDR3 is CASSWTTQGVEGEQYF. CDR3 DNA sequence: TGCGCCAGCAGCTGGACCACCCAGGGAGTCGAGGGCGAGCAGTACTTC.

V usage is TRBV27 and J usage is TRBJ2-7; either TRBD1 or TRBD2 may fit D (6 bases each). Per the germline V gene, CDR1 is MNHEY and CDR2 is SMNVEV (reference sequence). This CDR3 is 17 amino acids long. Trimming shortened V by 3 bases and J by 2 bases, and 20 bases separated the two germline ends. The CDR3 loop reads CASSFGGLGRGPYEQYF. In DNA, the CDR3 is TGTGCCAGCAGTTTCGGGGGCCTGGGACGAGGCCCCTACGAGCAGTACTTC.

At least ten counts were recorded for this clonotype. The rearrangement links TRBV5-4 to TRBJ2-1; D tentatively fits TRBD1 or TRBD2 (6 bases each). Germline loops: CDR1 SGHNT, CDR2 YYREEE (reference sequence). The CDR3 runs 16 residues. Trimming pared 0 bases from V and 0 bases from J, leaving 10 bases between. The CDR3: CASSLEGGSSYNEQFF. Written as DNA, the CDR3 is TGTGCCAGCAGCTTGGAGGGGGGAAGCTCCTACAATGAGCAGTTCTTC.

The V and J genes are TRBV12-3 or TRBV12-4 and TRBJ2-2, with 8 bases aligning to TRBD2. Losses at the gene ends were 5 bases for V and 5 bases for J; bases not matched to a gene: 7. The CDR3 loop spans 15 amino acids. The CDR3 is CASSPAGVGTGELFF. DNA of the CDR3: TGTGCCAGCAGTCCAGCGGGAGTCGGGACCGGGGAGCTGTTTTTT.

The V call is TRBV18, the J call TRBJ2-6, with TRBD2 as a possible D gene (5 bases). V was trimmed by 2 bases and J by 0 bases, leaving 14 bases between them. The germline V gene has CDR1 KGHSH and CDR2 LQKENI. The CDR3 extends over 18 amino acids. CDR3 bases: TGTGCCAGCTCACCAACATCAGTAGCGAGCTCTGGGGCCAACGTCCTGACTTTC. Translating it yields CASSPTSVASSGANVLTF.

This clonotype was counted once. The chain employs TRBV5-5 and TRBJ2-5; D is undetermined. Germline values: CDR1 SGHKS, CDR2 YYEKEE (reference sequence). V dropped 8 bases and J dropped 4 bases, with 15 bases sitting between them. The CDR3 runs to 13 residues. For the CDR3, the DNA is TGTGCCAGGAGCCCTGCGGTAGGAGAGACCCAGTACTTC. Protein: CARSPAVGETQYF.

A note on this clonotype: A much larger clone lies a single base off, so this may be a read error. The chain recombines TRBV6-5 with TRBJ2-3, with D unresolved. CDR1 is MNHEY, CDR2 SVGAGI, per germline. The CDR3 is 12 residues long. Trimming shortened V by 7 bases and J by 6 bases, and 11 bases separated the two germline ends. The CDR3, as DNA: TGTGCCAGCAAACATGGCAGCGATACGCAGTATTTT. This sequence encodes CASKHGSDTQYF.

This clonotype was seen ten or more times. The DNA of the CDR3 is TGTGCCAGCAGCTTAGGAGGGGTCCTCACCGGGGAGCTGTTTTTT. This gives the protein CASSLGGVLTGELFF. J is TRBJ2-2 and V is TRBV7-9, with D perhaps given as TRBD1 or TRBD2 (5 bases each). The V end was cut by 1 base, the J end by 4 bases, with 10 bases between. The CDR3 is made up of 15 amino acids. Germline V gene sequence: CDR1 SEHNR, CDR2 FQNEAQ (reference sequence).

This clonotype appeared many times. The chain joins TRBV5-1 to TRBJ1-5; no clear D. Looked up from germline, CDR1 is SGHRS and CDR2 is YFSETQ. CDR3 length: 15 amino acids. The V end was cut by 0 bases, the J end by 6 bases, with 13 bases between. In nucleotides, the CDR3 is TGCGCCAGCAGCTTGGTTCCGGGTTCTGGTCAGCCCCAGCATTTT. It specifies CASSLVPGSGQPQHF.

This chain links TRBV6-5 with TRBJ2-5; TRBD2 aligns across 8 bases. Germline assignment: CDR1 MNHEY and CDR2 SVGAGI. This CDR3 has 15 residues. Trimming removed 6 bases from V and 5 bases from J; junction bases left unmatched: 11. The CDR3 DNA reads TGTGCCAGCAGGCCGGGACTAGGAGGTCCGGAGACCCAGTACTTC. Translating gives CASRPGLGGPETQYF.

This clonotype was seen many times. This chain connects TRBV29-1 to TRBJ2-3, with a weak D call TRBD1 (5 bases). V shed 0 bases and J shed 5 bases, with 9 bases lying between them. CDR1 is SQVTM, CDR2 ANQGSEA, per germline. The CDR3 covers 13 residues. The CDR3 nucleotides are TGCAGCGTTGAAGAAGGGGCAGGAGATACGCAGTATTTT. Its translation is CSVEEGAGDTQYF.

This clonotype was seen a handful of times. The CDR3 region is CASSRDSDSNQPQHF. The CDR3 DNA is TGTGCCAGCAGCCGTGACAGCGATAGCAATCAGCCCCAGCATTTT. The J gene is TRBJ1-5, the V gene TRBV7-2; tentatively, D is TRBD1 (5 bases). The CDR3 contains 15 residues. Trimming took off 5 bases at V and 0 bases at J, with 11 bases between the two ends. CDR1 is SGHTA, CDR2 FQGNSA, per germline.

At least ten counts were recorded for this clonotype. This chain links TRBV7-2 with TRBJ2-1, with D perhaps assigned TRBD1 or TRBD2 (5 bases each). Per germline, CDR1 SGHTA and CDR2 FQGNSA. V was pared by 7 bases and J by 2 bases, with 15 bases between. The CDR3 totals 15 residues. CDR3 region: CASTTGQGTYNEQFF. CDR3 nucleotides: TGTGCCAGCACCACGGGGCAGGGTACCTACAATGAGCAGTTCTTC.